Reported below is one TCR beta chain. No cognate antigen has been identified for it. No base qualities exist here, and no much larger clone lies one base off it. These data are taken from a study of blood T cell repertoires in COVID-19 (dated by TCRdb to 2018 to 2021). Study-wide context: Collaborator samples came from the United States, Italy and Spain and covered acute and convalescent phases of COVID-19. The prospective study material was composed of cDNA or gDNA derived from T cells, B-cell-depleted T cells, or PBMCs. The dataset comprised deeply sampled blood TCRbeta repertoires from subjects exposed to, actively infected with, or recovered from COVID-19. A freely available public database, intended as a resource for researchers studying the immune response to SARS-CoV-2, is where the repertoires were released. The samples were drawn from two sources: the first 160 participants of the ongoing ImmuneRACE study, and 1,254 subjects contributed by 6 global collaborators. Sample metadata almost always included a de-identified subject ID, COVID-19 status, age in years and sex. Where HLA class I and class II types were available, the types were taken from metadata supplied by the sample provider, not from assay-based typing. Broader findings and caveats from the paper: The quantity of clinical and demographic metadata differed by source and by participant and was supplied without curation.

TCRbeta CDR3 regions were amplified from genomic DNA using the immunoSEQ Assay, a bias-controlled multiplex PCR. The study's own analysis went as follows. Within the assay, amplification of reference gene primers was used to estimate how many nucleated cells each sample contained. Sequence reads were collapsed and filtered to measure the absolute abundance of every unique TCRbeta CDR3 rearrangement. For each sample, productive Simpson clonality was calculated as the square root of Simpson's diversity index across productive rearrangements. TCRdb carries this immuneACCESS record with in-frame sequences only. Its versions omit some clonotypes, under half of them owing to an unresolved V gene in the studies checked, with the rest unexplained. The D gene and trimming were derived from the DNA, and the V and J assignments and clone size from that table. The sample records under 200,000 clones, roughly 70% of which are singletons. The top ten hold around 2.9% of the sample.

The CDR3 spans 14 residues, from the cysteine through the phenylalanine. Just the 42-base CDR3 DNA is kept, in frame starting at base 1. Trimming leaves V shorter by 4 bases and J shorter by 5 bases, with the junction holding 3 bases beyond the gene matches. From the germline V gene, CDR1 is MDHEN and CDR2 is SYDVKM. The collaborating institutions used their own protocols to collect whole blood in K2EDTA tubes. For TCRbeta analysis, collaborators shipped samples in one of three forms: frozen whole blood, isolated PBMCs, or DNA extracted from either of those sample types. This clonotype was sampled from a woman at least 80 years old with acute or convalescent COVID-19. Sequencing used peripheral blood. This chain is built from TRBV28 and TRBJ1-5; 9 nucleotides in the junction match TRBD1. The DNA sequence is TGTGCCAGCAGTTATCGGACAGGGGATCAGCCCCAGCATTTT. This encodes CASSYRTGDQPQHF.